The next 28 T cell receptor beta chains were all read from a single sample in a study of blood T cell repertoires in COVID-19. Assay: immunoSEQ multiplex PCR; the TCRdb copy retains only in-frame clones and omits some. The table includes some 190,000 clones, 88% detected once. Sequencing input: peripheral blood. Receptors were obtained from a man aged 18 to 29 with active or convalescent COVID-19.

The chain has TRBV9 and TRBJ2-5; 11 positions agree with TRBD2. V lost 3 bases and J lost 5; bases outside the gene matches: 9. Germline loops: CDR1 SGDLS, CDR2 YYNGEE. The CDR3 has 16 residues. Written as DNA, the CDR3 is TGTGCCAGCAGCGCCGGGACTAGCGGTCTCAGTGAGACCCAGTACTTC. Amino acids: CASSAGTSGLSETQYF.

This clone was seen a single time. The chain links TRBV5-1 to TRBJ1-2; TRBD1 matches at 12 bases. J was trimmed by 6 bases and V by 4 bases; bases with no gene match: 7. Per the germline V gene, CDR1 is SGHRS and CDR2 is YFSETQ. The CDR3 runs 15 residues. The CDR3 sequence: CASSLEGQGANGYTF. In nucleotides, the CDR3 is TGCGCCAGCAGCCTGGAGGGACAGGGGGCAAATGGCTACACCTTC.

This clone is a singleton in its sample. This chain links TRBV7-9 with TRBJ2-3; 7 positions match TRBD2. The germline V gene has CDR1 SEHNR and CDR2 FQNEAQ (reference sequence). Trimming at V came to 5 bases and at J to 4 bases, leaving 9 bases not matched to a gene. CDR3 length equals 15 residues. This chain's CDR3 is CASSLDGGFPDTQYF. The CDR3 DNA is TGTGCCAGCAGCCTCGACGGGGGGTTCCCAGATACGCAGTATTTT.

The genes are TRBV7-2 and TRBJ1-1; a weak D match, TRBD1 (5 bases). Germline CDR1 reads SGHTA; CDR2 reads FQGNSA. Trimming stripped 0 bases from V and 6 bases from J, with 17 bases between. The CDR3 has 16 residues. CDR3 DNA sequence: TGTGCCAGCAGCTTAGCTGGGGGTTCGGGAGGTTCTGAAGCTTTCTTT. Amino acids: CASSLAGGSGGSEAFF.

The chain carries TRBV30 and TRBJ1-2; 8 nucleotides match TRBD1. CDR1 and CDR2 (germline): GTSNPN, SVGIG (reference sequence). The CDR3 has 15 residues. J lost 3 bases, V lost 1 base, and 7 bases had no gene match. The CDR3 nucleotides are TGTGCCTGGAGTGGCGACAGGGGAGGTCACTATGGCTACACCTTC. This encodes CAWSGDRGGHYGYTF.

V usage is TRBV11-1 and J usage is TRBJ1-6, with D possibly matching TRBD1 (6 bases). Germline CDR1 SGHAT, CDR2 FQDESV (reference sequence). CDR3 size: 14 residues. V lost 3 bases and J lost 7, with 10 bases in between. The CDR3 sequence: CASSLGHTNSPLHF. The CDR3 DNA sequence: TGTGCCAGCAGCTTGGGACATACAAATTCACCCCTCCACTTT.

This clone was recorded only once. This chain links TRBV24-1 with TRBJ1-2; TRBD1 matches 7 bases. From germline, CDR1 is KGHDR and CDR2 SFDVKD. This CDR3 has 14 amino acids. V shed 4 bases, J shed 4 bases, and the junction held 5 bases outside the gene matches. The CDR3: CATSENRGGYGYTF. CDR3 sequence (DNA): TGTGCCACCAGTGAGAACAGGGGTGGCTATGGCTACACCTTC.

The count of this clone is one. V gene TRBV12-3 or TRBV12-4 combines with J gene TRBJ1-1, with D unclear. With 6 bases removed from V and 5 bases from J, the gap between germline ends came to 7 bases. This CDR3 has 11 residues. In DNA form, the CDR3 reads TGTGCCAGCAGCCGAGATACTGAAGCTTTCTTT. The encoded protein is CASSRDTEAFF.

A few counts support this clone. V is TRBV29-1 and J is TRBJ2-1; D may be TRBD2 (6 bases). Germline lookup yields CDR1 SQVTM and CDR2 ANQGSEA. The CDR3 extends over 13 amino acids. Trimming removed 7 bases from V and 3 bases from J, with 13 bases in between. CDR3 in amino acids: CSAPKEGYNEQFF. CDR3 nucleotide sequence: TGCAGCGCCCCTAAGGAGGGCTACAATGAGCAGTTCTTC.

This sequence joins TRBV2 and TRBJ1-5; D possibly corresponds to TRBD1 (6 bases). CDR1 is SNHLY, CDR2 FYNNEI, per germline. The ends were cut back, 3 bases at V and 7 bases at J, with 16 bases in the middle. This CDR3 region has 15 residues. The CDR3 nucleotides read TGTGCCAGCAGTGATCGGTCAGGGGTTAGGCAGCCCCAGCATTTT. Its translation: CASSDRSGVRQPQHF. The variable domain in full, completed from reference TRBV2 and TRBJ1-5, reads EPEVTQTPSHQVTQMGQEVILRCVPISNHLYFYWYRQILGQKVEFLVSFYNNEISEKSEIFDDQFSVERPDGSNFTLKIRSTKLEDSAMYFCASSDRSGVRQPQHFGDGTRLSIL.

This chain uses TRBV9 with TRBJ2-3, with 7 bases matching TRBD1. CDR1 is SGDLS, CDR2 YYNGEE, per germline. CDR3 length: 18 amino acids. Unmatched junction bases numbered 12, after V lost 1 base and J lost 1 base. CDR3 in DNA: TGTGCCAGCAGCGTAAGGGTCCTGACAGGGCCTGGCACAGATACGCAGTATTTT. Its translation is CASSVRVLTGPGTDTQYF.

This chain links TRBV7-9 with TRBJ1-2; 10 nucleotides match TRBD1. The CDR3 consists of 15 residues. The V and J ends lost 5 bases and 7 bases, in that order; junction bases with no gene match: 10. Per germline, CDR1 SEHNR and CDR2 FQNEAQ (reference sequence). The CDR3 sequence: CASSPGTGESGGYTF. The DNA for the CDR3 is TGTGCCAGCAGCCCCGGGACAGGGGAAAGCGGTGGCTACACCTTC.

There are a few counts of this clone. V is TRBV19 and J is TRBJ1-1, with 9 bases that match TRBD1. V shed 10 bases and J 0 bases; nucleotides not matched to a gene: 3. The CDR3 spans 13 residues. Germline V lookup: CDR1 LNHDA, CDR2 SQIVND (reference sequence). The CDR3 nucleotides read TGTGCCACTGGGACAGGGATGAACACTGAAGCTTTCTTT. It translates to CATGTGMNTEAFF.

This sequence joins TRBV7-9 and TRBJ1-5; 8 bases are shared with TRBD1. Germline-derived CDR1 and CDR2 are SEHNR and FQNEAQ (reference sequence). Trimming removed 5 bases from V and 5 bases from J; junction bases left unmatched: 5. There are 14 residues in the CDR3. CDR3 in amino acids: CASSHQGADQPQHF. The CDR3 region has the DNA TGTGCCAGCAGCCATCAGGGGGCGGATCAGCCCCAGCATTTT.

The V gene is TRBV7-8, the J gene TRBJ1-1; 10 bases agree with TRBD1. CDR3 size: 15 residues. CDR1 is SGHVS, CDR2 FQNEAQ, per germline. The V and J ends lost 3 bases and 3 bases, in that order; junction bases with no gene match: 4. In DNA, the CDR3 is TGTGCCAGCAGCTTTCGGACAGGGGGGGACACTGAAGCTTTCTTT. It specifies CASSFRTGGDTEAFF.

This chain connects TRBV20-1 to TRBJ2-3, with D hard to call. The CDR3 consists of 11 residues. Germline CDR1 reads DFQATT; CDR2 reads SNEGSKA (reference sequence). The V end was cut by 8 bases, the J end by 0 bases, with 6 bases between. The CDR3 coding sequence is TGCAGTACCGAGAGCACAGATACGCAGTATTTT. It is translated as CSTESTDTQYF.

This clone was observed once. The V gene is TRBV7-2, the J gene TRBJ2-1, with 10 nucleotides matching TRBD2. This CDR3 contains 17 residues. The J segment lost 3 bases and the V segment lost 2 bases, leaving 7 bases of the junction unmatched. Germline CDR1 and CDR2: SGHTA and FQGNSA. In nucleotides, the CDR3 is TGTGCCAGCAGCTTAACTAGCGGGATGATATTCTACAATGAGCAGTTCTTC. Its translation is CASSLTSGMIFYNEQFF.

The chain joins TRBV4-3 to TRBJ2-1; TRBD2 agrees at 14 bases. The V gene end was trimmed by 4 bases and the J gene end by 8 bases; junction bases not matched to a gene: 7. In germline, CDR1 is LGHNA, CDR2 YSLEER. The CDR3 has 16 amino acids. The CDR3 sequence is CASSLSGTSGSDEQFF. For the CDR3, the DNA is TGCGCCAGCAGCCTCAGTGGGACTAGCGGGAGCGATGAGCAGTTCTTC.

The V call is TRBV15, the J call TRBJ2-7; D is possibly TRBD2 (5 bases). V was trimmed by 4 bases and J by 1 base, leaving 11 bases between them. This CDR3 has 14 residues. Germline V CDR1 and CDR2: LNHNV, YYDKDF (reference sequence). The CDR3 is CATSTYRGSYEQYF. CDR3 DNA: TGTGCCACCAGCACCTATCGCGGGTCCTACGAGCAGTACTTC.

The chain is built from TRBV9 and TRBJ1-4, with D uncertain. This CDR3 spans 14 amino acids. Germline CDR1 is SGDLS and CDR2 is YYNGEE. V was clipped by 3 bases and J by 5 bases, with 11 bases between them. This chain's CDR3 is CASSADSGNEKLFF. The CDR3 DNA reads TGTGCCAGCAGCGCAGACTCCGGGAATGAAAAACTGTTTTTT.

V usage is TRBV29-1 and J usage is TRBJ2-3; 9 nucleotides line up with TRBD2. The junction had 6 bases not matched to a gene; V was cut back by 4 bases and J by 4 bases. The CDR3 spans 14 residues. Germline V CDR1 and CDR2: SQVTM, ANQGSEA. CDR3 loop: CSVGKASGADTQYF. DNA of the CDR3: TGCAGCGTTGGGAAGGCTAGCGGGGCAGATACGCAGTATTTT.

This chain uses TRBV10-3 with TRBJ2-7; D is possibly TRBD2 (6 bases). Germline lookup yields CDR1 ENHRY and CDR2 SYGVKD. Trimming shortened V by 4 bases and J by 3 bases, and 16 bases separated the two germline ends. The CDR3 totals 15 residues. The CDR3 sequence: CAISAQTGLVYEQYF. The CDR3 nucleotides are TGTGCCATCAGTGCCCAGACGGGACTCGTCTACGAGCAGTACTTC.

V usage is TRBV29-1 and J usage is TRBJ2-2; 7 bases fit TRBD2. The CDR3 length is 14 residues. With 7 bases clipped from V and 0 bases from J, the junction kept 5 bases outside the gene matches. Germline-derived CDR1 and CDR2 are SQVTM and ANQGSEA. Here the CDR3 DNA reads TGCAGCGCGGAGCGGGACCCGAACACCGGGGAGCTGTTTTTT. This gives the protein CSAERDPNTGELFF.

V usage is TRBV30 and J usage is TRBJ2-7; 7 positions agree with TRBD1. Germline assignment: CDR1 GTSNPN and CDR2 SVGIG (reference sequence). CDR3 length equals 13 residues. V shed 3 bases, J shed 8 bases, and the junction held 10 bases outside the gene matches. The CDR3: CAWRAKDRDKQYF. The DNA for the CDR3 is TGTGCCTGGAGGGCAAAAGACAGGGATAAGCAGTACTTC.

The chain recombines TRBV14 with TRBJ1-1; no definite D call. The CDR3 covers 14 residues. Deletions cut 5 bases from V and 1 base from J, with 11 bases between. CDR1 SGHDN and CDR2 FVKESK come from the germline V gene. As DNA, the CDR3 is TGTGCCAGCAGCACCCTAGCCCAGAACACTGAAGCTTTCTTT. Protein: CASSTLAQNTEAFF. The complete variable domain, with remaining parts taken from reference TRBV14 and TRBJ1-1, reads EAGVTQFPSHSVIEKGQTVTLRCDPISGHDNLYWYRRVMGKEIKFLLHFVKESKQDESGMPNNRFLAERTGGTYSTLKVQPAELEDSGVYFCASSTLAQNTEAFFGQGTRLTVV.

The chain combines TRBV5-4 with TRBJ1-1; 11 nucleotides agree with TRBD1. Germline trimming cut 5 bases from V and 7 bases from J; bases unmatched to any gene: 4. The germline CDR1 and CDR2 sequences are SGHNT and YYREEE (reference sequence). CDR3 length equals 13 residues. CDR3 protein: CASRGQGADEAFF. In DNA, the CDR3 is TGTGCCAGCAGAGGACAGGGGGCTGATGAAGCTTTCTTT.

V is TRBV30 and J is TRBJ1-1; perhaps TRBD1 as D (5 bases). Germline V gene lookup returns CDR1 GTSNPN and CDR2 SVGIG (reference sequence). V was cut by 0 bases and J by 5 bases, with 10 bases left in between. The length of the CDR3 is 13 residues. The CDR3 bases are TGTGCCTGGAGTGTCAGGGCCCTAACTGAAGCTTTCTTT. This encodes CAWSVRALTEAFF. The whole variable domain, remainder taken from reference TRBV30 and TRBJ1-1, is SQTIHQWPATLVQPVGSPLSLECTVEGTSNPNLYWYRQAAGRGLQLLFYSVGIGQISSEVPQNLSASRPQDRQFILSSKKLLLSDSGFYLCAWSVRALTEAFFGQGTRLTVV.

The chain uses TRBV12-3 or TRBV12-4 and TRBJ1-2; TRBD1 matches 8 bases. With V trimmed by 5 bases and J by 4 bases, 3 bases remained unmatched. This CDR3 spans 13 amino acids. This CDR3 is CASSIDRGYGYTF. CDR3 in DNA: TGTGCCAGCAGTATCGACAGGGGCTATGGCTACACCTTC.